These 9 T cell receptor beta chains came from one sample sequenced in a study of blood T cell repertoires in COVID-19 (dated by TCRdb to 2019 to 2021). The protocol used for the library was the immunoSEQ multiplex PCR assay. Imported from immuneACCESS, the table was reduced by TCRdb to in-frame sequences with V and J called. These copies leave out some clones; in studies compared against another copy, an unresolved V gene accounts for under half, and the cause of the remainder is not known. For this sample there are about 93,000 clones; more than 65% appear just once. The ten top clones hold roughly 15% of the sample. Sequences were obtained from peripheral blood. These receptors all stem from a human donor in a cohort sampled during active COVID-19.

The chain links TRBV28 to TRBJ2-1; D perhaps matches TRBD2 (5 bases). Trimming shortened V by 4 bases and J by 9 bases, and 10 bases separated the two germline ends. The CDR3 is made up of 12 amino acids. Germline CDR1 MDHEN, CDR2 SYDVKM. CDR3 protein: CASSSGIGEQFF. The CDR3 DNA is TGTGCCAGCAGTTCCGGGATTGGTGAGCAGTTCTTC.

This clone was detected ten times or more. This chain connects TRBV3-1 (or the pseudogene TRBV3-2) to TRBJ2-3; 8 bases agree with TRBD1. From germline, CDR1 is LGHDT and CDR2 YNNKEL (reference sequence). J lost 1 base, V lost 4 bases, and 4 bases had no gene match. This CDR3 is built from 15 residues. Here the CDR3 reads CASSPQGARTDTQYF. DNA of the CDR3: TGTGCCAGCAGCCCCCAGGGGGCTCGCACAGATACGCAGTATTTT.

The V call is TRBV5-1, the J call TRBJ1-1, with D unresolved. Germline-derived CDR1 and CDR2 are SGHRS and YFSETQ. V gave up 5 bases and J gave up 8 bases, with 10 bases separating them. This CDR3 spans 11 amino acids. The CDR3 nucleotides are TGCGCCAGCAGAAACCAGGTGGAAGCTTTCTTT. Translating it yields CASRNQVEAFF.

This clone appeared a few times. V is TRBV6-5 and J is TRBJ2-2; TRBD2 matches at 10 bases. The CDR3 extends over 15 amino acids. Germline V gene data show CDR1 as MNHEY and CDR2 as SVGAGI. J was trimmed by 7 bases and V by 4 bases; bases with no gene match: 6. CDR3 residues: CASSSSGGGVGELFF. CDR3 DNA sequence: TGTGCCAGCAGTTCAAGCGGGGGGGGCGTCGGGGAGCTGTTTTTT.

V and J are TRBV28 and TRBJ1-1; D unclear. V lost 5 bases and J lost 9, with 16 bases in between. The germline V gene has CDR1 MDHEN and CDR2 SYDVKM. The CDR3 loop spans 13 amino acids. CDR3 in DNA: TGTGCCAGCAGTCCCAGCTCGGGAGCTAAAGCTTTCTTT. This gives the protein CASSPSSGAKAFF.

The chain carries TRBV28 and TRBJ1-3; 9 bases fit TRBD1. V trimming: 9 bases; J trimming: 0 bases; junction bases outside the gene matches: 3. Germline values: CDR1 MDHEN, CDR2 SYDVKM. This CDR3 is built from 14 residues. CDR3 amino acids: CASDRGNSGNTIYF. The CDR3 bases are TGTGCCAGTGACAGGGGGAACTCTGGAAACACCATATATTTT.

The V gene is TRBV28, the J gene TRBJ1-2; 10 positions agree with TRBD1. CDR1 and CDR2 (germline): MDHEN, SYDVKM. V dropped 4 bases and J dropped 5; count of bases not matched to a gene: 7. The CDR3 extends over 15 amino acids. The CDR3: CASSSPTGGAYGYTF. The DNA for the CDR3 is TGTGCCAGCAGTTCCCCGACAGGGGGCGCTTATGGCTACACCTTC.

The rearrangement links TRBV10-2 to TRBJ2-2; D is undetermined. Germline V gene data show CDR1 as WSHSY and CDR2 as SAAADI. V was trimmed by 3 bases and J by 7 bases, leaving 6 bases between them. The CDR3 is made up of 12 amino acids. The DNA of the CDR3 is TGCGCCAGCAGTGACCTAGGCGGGGAGCTGTTTTTT. Translated, it gives CASSDLGGELFF.

In its sample, this clone was seen a few times. The sample contains more than one DNA sequence encoding this CDR3. The chain is built from TRBV30 and TRBJ1-1, with TRBD1 as a possible D gene (5 bases). Looked up from germline, CDR1 is GTSNPN and CDR2 is SVGIG (reference sequence). Trimming pared 2 bases from V and 1 base from J, leaving 8 bases between. The CDR3 loop spans 13 amino acids. CDR3 region: CAWSRQGNTEAFF. CDR3 bases: TGTGCCTGGAGTCGGCAGGGGAACACTGAAGCTTTCTTT.